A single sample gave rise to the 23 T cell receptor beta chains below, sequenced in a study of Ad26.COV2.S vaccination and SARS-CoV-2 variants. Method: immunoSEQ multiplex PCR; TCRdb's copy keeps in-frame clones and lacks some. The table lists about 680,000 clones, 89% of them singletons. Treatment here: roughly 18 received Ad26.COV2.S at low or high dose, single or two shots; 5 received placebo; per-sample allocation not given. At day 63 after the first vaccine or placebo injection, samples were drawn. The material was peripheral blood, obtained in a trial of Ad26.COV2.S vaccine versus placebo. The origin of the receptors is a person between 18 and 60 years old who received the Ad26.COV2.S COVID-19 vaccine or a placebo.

The CDR3 DNA follows: TGTGCCACCAGTGACAATACAGGGGCCGGGGAGCTGTTTTTT. It specifies CATSDNTGAGELFF. This chain connects TRBV24-1 to TRBJ2-2, with TRBD1 matching 7 bases. The CDR3 has 14 amino acids. J was trimmed by 6 bases and V by 4 bases; bases with no gene match: 4. In germline, CDR1 is KGHDR, CDR2 SFDVKD.

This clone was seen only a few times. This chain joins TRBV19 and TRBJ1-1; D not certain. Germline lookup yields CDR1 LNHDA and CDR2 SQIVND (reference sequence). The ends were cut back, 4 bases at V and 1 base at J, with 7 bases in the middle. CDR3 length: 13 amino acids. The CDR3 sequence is CASSKGGNTEAFF. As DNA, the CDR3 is TGTGCCAGTAGTAAAGGCGGGAACACTGAAGCTTTCTTT.

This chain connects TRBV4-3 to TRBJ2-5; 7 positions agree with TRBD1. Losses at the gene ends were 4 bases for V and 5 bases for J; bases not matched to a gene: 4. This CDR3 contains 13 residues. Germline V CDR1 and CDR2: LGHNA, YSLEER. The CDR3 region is CASSPQQGETQYF. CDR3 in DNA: TGCGCCAGCAGCCCACAACAGGGGGAGACCCAGTACTTC.

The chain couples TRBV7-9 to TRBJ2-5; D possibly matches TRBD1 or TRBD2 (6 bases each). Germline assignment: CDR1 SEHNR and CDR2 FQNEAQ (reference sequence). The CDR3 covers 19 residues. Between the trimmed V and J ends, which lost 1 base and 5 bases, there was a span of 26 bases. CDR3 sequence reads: CASSLVWGAAAIPLETQYF. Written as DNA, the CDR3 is TGTGCCAGCAGCTTAGTTTGGGGGGCGGCGGCGATCCCACTGGAGACCCAGTACTTC. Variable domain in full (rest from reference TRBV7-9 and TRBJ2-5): DTGVSQNPRHKITKRGQNVTFRCDPISEHNRLYWYRQTLGQGPEFLTYFQNEAQLEKSRLLSDRFSAERPKGSFSTLEIQRTEQGDSAMYLCASSLVWGAAAIPLETQYFGPGTRLLVL.

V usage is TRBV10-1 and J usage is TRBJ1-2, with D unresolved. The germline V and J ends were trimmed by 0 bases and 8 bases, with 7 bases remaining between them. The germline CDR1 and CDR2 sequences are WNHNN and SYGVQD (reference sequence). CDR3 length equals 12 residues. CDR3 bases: TGCGCCAGCAGTGAGTCGACTAAGGGCTACACCTTC. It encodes CASSESTKGYTF.

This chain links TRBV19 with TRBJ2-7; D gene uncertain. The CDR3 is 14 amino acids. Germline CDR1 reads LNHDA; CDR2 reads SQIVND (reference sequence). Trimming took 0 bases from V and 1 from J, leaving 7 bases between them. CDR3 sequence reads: CASSIDYQSYEQYF. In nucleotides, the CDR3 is TGTGCCAGTAGTATAGACTACCAATCCTACGAGCAGTACTTC. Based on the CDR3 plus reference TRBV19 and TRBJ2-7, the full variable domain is DGGITQSPKYLFRKEGQNVTLSCEQNLNHDAMYWYRQDPGQGLRLIYYSQIVNDFQKGDIAEGYSVSREKKESFPLTVTSAQKNPTAFYLCASSIDYQSYEQYFGPGTRLTVT.

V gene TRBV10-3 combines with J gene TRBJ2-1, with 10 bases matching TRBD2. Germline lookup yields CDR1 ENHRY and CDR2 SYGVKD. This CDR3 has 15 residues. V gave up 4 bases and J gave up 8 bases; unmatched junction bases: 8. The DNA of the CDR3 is TGTGCCATCAGTGGAAGTCTAGCGGGAGACCATGAGCAGTTCTTC. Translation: CAISGSLAGDHEQFF.

CDR3 in DNA: TGTGCCAGCAGCCGAGGGACAGTGGAAGCTTTCTTT. Translated: CASSRGTVEAFF. The chain combines TRBV7-9 with TRBJ1-1; 7 positions agree with TRBD1. Germline V gives CDR1 SEHNR, CDR2 FQNEAQ (reference sequence). V was clipped by 5 bases and J by 8 bases; unmatched bases: 5. The CDR3 covers 12 residues.

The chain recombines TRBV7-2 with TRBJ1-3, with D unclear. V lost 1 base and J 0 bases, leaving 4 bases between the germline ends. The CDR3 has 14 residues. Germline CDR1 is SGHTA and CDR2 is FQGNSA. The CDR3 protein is CASSLVDSGNTIYF. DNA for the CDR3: TGTGCCAGCAGCTTAGTAGACTCTGGAAACACCATATATTTT. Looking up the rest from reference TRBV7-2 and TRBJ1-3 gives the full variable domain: GAGVSQSPSNKVTEKGKDVELRCDPISGHTALYWYRQSLGQGLEFLIYFQGNSAPDKSGLPSDRFSAERTGGSVSTLTIQRTQQEDSAVYLCASSLVDSGNTIYFGEGSWLTVV.

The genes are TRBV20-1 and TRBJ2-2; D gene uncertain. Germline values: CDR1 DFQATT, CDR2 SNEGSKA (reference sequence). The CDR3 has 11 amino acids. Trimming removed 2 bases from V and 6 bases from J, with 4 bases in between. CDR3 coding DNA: TGCAGTGCTAGAAGGCCCGGGGAGCTGTTTTTT. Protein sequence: CSARRPGELFF.

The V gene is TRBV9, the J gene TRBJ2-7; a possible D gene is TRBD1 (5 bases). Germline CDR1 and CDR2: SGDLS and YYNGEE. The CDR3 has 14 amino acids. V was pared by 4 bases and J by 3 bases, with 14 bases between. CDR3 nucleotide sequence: TGTGCCAGCAGCCCGGGCCAGGGTAACTACGAGCAGTACTTC. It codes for CASSPGQGNYEQYF.

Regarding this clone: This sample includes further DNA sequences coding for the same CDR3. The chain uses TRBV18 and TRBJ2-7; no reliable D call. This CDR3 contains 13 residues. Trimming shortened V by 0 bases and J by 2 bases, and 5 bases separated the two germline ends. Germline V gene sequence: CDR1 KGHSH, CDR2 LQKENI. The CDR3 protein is CASSPPATYEQYF. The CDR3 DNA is TGTGCCAGCTCACCACCGGCTACCTACGAGCAGTACTTC. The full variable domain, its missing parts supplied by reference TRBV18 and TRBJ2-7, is NAGVMQNPRHLVRRRGQEARLRCSPMKGHSHVYWYRQLPEEGLKFMVYLQKENIIDESGMPKERFSAEFPKEGPSILRIQQVVRGDSAAYFCASSPPATYEQYFGPGTRLTVT.

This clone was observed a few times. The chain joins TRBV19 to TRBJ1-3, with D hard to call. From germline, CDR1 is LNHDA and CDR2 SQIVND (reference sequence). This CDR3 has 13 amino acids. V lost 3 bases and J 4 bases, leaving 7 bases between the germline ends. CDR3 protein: CASSMSAGNTIYF. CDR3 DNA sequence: TGTGCCAGTAGTATGTCGGCCGGAAACACCATATATTTT.

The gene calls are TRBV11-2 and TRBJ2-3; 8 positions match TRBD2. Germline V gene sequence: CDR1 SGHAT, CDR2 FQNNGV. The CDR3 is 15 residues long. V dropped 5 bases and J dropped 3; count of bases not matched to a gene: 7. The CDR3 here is CASSPGTSGTDTQYF. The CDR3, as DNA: TGTGCCAGCAGCCCGGGGACTAGTGGTACAGATACGCAGTATTTT.

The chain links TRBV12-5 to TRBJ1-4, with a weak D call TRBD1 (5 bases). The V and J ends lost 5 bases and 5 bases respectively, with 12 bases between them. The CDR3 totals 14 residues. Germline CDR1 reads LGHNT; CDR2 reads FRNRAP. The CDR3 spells CASGQGGSNEKLFF. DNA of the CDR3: TGTGCTAGTGGTCAGGGCGGATCAAATGAAAAACTGTTTTTT.

The CDR3 spells CASSFGGPTDTQYF. CDR3 DNA sequence: TGTGCCAGCAGCTTTGGGGGCCCCACAGATACGCAGTATTTT. The J gene is TRBJ2-3, the V gene TRBV5-6; a weak D match, TRBD1 (6 bases). Between the trimmed V and J ends, which lost 2 bases and 2 bases, there was a span of 9 bases. CDR1 is SGHDT and CDR2 is YYEEEE in the germline V gene. The CDR3 runs to 14 residues. The full variable domain, in which reference TRBV5-6 and TRBJ2-3 provide the parts outside the CDR3, is DAGVTQSPTHLIKTRGQQVTLRCSPKSGHDTVSWYQQALGQGPQFIFQYYEEEERQRGNFPDRFSGHQFPNYSSELNVNALLLGDSALYLCASSFGGPTDTQYFGPGTRLTVL.

The CDR3 loop is CASSLGGNTYEQYF. In DNA form, the CDR3 reads TGTGCCAGCAGCTTAGGGGGTAACACCTACGAGCAGTACTTC. This chain links TRBV11-3 with TRBJ2-7; unclear D gene. Germline V lookup: CDR1 SGHNT, CDR2 YENEEA. V shed 1 base and J shed 2 bases, with 9 bases lying between them. The length of the CDR3 is 14 residues.

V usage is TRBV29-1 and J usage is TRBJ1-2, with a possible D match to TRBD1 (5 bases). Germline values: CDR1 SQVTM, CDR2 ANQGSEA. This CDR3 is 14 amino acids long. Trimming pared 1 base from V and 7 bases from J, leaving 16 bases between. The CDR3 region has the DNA TGCAGCGTTGAAGGGTGGGGGTTGCGGGCTGGCTACACCTTC. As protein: CSVEGWGLRAGYTF.

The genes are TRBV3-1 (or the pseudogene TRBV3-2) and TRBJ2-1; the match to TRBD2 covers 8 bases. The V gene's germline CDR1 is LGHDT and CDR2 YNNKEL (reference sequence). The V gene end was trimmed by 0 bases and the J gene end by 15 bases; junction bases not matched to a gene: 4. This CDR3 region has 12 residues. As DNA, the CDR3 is TGTGCCAGCAGCCAAGATTGGACTAGCATGTTCTTC. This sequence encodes CASSQDWTSMFF.

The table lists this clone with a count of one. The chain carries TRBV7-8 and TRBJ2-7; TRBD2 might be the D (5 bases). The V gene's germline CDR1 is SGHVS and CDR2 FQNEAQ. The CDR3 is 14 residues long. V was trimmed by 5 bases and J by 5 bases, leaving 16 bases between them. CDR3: CASSPVRATHEQYF. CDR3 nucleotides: TGTGCCAGCAGCCCGGTGAGGGCCACCCACGAGCAGTACTTC.

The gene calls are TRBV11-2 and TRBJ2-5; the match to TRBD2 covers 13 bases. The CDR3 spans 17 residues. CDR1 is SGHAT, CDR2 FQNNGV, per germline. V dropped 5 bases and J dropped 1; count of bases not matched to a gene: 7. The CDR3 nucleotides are TGTGCCAGCAGCCCTGGACTAGCGGGAGTGGGCCAAGAGACCCAGTACTTC. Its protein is CASSPGLAGVGQETQYF.

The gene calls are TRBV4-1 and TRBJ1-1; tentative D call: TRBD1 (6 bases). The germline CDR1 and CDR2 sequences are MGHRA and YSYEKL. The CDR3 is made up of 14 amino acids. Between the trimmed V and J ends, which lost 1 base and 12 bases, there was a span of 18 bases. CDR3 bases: TGCGCCAGCAGCCAAGGGACAGCCGTCCGCTTGACTTTCTTT. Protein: CASSQGTAVRLTFF.

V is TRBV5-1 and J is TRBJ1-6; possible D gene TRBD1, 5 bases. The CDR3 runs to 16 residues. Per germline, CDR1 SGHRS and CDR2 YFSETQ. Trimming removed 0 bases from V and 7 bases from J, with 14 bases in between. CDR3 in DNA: TGCGCCAGCAGCTTGGACAGGCCATATTCGAATTCACCCCTCCACTTT. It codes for CASSLDRPYSNSPLHF.